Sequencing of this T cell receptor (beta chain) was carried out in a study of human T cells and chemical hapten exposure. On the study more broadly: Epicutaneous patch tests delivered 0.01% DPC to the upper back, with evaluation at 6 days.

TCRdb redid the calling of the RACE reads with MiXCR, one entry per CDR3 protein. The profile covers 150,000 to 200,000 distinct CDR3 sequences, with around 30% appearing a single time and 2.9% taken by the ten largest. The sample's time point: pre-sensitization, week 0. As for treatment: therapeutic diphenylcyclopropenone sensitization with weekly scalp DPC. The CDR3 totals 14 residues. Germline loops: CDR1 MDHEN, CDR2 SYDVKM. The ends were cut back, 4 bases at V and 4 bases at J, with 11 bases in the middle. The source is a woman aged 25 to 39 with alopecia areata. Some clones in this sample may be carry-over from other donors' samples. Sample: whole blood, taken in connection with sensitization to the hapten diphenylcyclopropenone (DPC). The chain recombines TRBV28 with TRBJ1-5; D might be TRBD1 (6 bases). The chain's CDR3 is CASSWGAVNQPQHF. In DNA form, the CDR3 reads TGTGCCAGCAGTTGGGGGGCCGTAAATCAGCCCCAGCATTTT.